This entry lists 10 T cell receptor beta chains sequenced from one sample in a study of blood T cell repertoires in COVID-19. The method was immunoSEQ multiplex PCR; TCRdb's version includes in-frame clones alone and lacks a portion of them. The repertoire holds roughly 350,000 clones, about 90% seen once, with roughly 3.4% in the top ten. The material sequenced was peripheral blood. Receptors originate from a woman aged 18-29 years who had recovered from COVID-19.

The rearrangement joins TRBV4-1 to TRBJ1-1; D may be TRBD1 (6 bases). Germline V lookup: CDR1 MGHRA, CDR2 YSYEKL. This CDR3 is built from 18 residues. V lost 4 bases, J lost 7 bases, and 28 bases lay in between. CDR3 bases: TGCGCCAGCAGCCCCGGAGGCCGCGGGGGGCCAAGAGCTCGTGAAGCTTTCTTT. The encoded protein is CASSPGGRGGPRAREAFF.

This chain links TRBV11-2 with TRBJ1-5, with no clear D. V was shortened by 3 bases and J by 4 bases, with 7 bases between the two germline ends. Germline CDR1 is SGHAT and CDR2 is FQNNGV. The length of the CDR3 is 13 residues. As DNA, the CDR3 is TGTGCCAGCAGCTTTAACAGAAATCAGCCCCAGCATTTT. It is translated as CASSFNRNQPQHF.

CDR3 in amino acids: CASSWGSPYEQYV. CDR3 DNA: TGTGCCAGCAGTTGGGGCAGCCCCTACGAGCAGTACGTC. The chain joins TRBV28 to TRBJ2-7, with a tentative D call TRBD1 (5 bases). In germline, CDR1 is MDHEN, CDR2 SYDVKM. V was trimmed by 4 bases and J by 2 bases, leaving 9 bases between them. CDR3 size: 13 residues.

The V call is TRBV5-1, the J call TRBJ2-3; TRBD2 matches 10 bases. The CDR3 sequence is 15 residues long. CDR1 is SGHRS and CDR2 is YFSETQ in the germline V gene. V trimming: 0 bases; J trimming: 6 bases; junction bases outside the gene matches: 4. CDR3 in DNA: TGCGCCAGCAGCTTGGAAACTAGCGGGATGGATACGCAGTATTTT. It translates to CASSLETSGMDTQYF.

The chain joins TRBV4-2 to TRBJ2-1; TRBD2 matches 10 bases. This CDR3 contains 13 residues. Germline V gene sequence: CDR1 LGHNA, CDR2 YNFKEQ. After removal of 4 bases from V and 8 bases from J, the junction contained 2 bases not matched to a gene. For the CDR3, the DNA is TGTGCCAGCAGCCGACTAGCGGGCGATGAGCAGTTCTTC. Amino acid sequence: CASSRLAGDEQFF.

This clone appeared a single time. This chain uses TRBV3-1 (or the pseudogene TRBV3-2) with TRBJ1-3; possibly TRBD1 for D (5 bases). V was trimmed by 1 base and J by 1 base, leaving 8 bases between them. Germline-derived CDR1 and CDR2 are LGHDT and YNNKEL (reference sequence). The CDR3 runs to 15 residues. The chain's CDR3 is CASSQGTRSGNTIYF. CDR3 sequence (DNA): TGTGCCAGCAGCCAAGGGACAAGATCTGGAAACACCATATATTTT.

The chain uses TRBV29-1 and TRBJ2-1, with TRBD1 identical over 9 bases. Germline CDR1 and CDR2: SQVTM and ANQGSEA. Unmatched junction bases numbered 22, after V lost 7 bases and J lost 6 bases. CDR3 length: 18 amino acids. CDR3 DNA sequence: TGCAGCGCCCGGCCCGGGTTTGCTCGGGACAGGGCGTCCAATGAGCAGTTCTTC. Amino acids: CSARPGFARDRASNEQFF.

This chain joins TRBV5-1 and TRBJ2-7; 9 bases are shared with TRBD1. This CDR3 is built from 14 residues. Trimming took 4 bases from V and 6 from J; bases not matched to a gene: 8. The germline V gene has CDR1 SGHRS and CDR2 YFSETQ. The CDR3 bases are TGCGCCAGCAGCAGCTCTGGGACAGGGCGCGAGCAGTACGTC. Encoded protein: CASSSSGTGREQYV.

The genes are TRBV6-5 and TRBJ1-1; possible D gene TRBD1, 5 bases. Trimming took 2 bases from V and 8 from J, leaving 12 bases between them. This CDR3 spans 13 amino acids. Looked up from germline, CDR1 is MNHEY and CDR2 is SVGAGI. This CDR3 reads CASSYKRRTEAFF. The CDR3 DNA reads TGTGCCAGCAGTTACAAGAGACGGACAGAAGCTTTCTTT.

The CDR3: CASRSGGTGELFF. The CDR3 DNA sequence: TGTGCCAGCAGAAGTGGGGGGACCGGGGAGCTGTTTTTT. The J gene is TRBJ2-2, the V gene TRBV6-5; possibly TRBD2 for D (6 bases). CDR3 length: 13 amino acids. Germline V gene sequence: CDR1 MNHEY, CDR2 SVGAGI. V lost 6 bases to trimming and J lost 5 bases, with 10 bases between them.